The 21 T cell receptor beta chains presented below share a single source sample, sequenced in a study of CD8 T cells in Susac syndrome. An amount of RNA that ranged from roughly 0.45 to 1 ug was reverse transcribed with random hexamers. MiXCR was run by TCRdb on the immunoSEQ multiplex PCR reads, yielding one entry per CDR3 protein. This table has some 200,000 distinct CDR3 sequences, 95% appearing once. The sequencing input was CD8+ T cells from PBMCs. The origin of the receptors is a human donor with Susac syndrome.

CDR3 loop: CASSLIQGMEEQFF. CDR3 DNA sequence: TGTGCCAGCAGCTTAATACAGGGAATGGAGGAGCAGTTCTTC. This chain joins TRBV7-3 and TRBJ2-1, with TRBD1 as a possible D gene (6 bases). The CDR3 spans 14 residues. CDR1 and CDR2 (germline): SGHTA, FQGTGA. The V gene lost 1 base and the J gene lost 10 bases, with 14 bases spanning the gap.

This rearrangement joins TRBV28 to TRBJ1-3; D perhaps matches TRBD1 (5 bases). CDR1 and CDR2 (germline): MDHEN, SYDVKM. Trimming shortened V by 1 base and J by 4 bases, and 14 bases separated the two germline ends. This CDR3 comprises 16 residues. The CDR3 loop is CASSLSLGLGGNTIYF. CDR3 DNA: TGTGCCAGCAGTTTATCCCTGGGACTGGGGGGAAACACCATATATTTT.

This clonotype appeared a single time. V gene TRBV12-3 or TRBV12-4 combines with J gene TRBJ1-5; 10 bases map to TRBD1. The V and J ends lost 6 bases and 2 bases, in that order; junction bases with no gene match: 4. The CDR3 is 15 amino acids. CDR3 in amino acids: CASRSGTGGNQPQHF. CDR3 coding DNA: TGTGCCAGCAGATCCGGGACAGGGGGCAATCAGCCCCAGCATTTT.

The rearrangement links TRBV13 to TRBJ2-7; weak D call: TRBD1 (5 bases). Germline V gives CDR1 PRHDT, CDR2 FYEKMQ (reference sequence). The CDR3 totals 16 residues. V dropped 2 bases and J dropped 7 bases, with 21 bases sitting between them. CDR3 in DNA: TGTGCCAGCAGCTTAAATCTTGGGGCTCTCTCGGAGGAGCAGTACTTC. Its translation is CASSLNLGALSEEQYF.

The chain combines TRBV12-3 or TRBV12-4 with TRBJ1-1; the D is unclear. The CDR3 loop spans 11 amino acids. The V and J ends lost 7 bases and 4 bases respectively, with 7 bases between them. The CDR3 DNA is TGTGCCAGCACCCCTCTCACTGAAGCTTTCTTT. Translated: CASTPLTEAFF.

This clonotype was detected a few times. For the CDR3, the DNA is TGTGCCAGCAGTTTGTTGGGGGACACTGAAGCTTTCTTT. Translating it yields CASSLLGDTEAFF. The chain combines TRBV6-5 with TRBJ1-1, with D possibly matching TRBD1 (5 bases). From germline, CDR1 is MNHEY and CDR2 SVGAGI. The CDR3 runs to 13 residues. Trimming pared 4 bases from V and 3 bases from J, leaving 9 bases between.

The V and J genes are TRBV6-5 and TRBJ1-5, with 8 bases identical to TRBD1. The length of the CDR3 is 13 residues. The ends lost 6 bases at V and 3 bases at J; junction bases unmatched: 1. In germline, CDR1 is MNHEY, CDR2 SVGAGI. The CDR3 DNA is TGTGCCAGCAGGGACAGGGCCAATCAGCCCCAGCATTTT. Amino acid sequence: CASRDRANQPQHF.

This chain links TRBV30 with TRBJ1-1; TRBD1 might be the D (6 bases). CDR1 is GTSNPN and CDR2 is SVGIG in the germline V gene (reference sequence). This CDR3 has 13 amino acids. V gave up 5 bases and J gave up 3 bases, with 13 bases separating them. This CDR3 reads CAWAGQVDTEAFF. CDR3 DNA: TGTGCCTGGGCGGGACAAGTTGACACTGAAGCTTTCTTT.

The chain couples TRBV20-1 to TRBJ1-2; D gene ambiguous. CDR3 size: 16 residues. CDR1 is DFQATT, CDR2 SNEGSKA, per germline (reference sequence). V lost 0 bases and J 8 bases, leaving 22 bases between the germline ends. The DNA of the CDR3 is TGCAGTGCTAGAGATCCAGAACTAGTCTACCCGGTGGGCTACACCTTC. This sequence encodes CSARDPELVYPVGYTF.

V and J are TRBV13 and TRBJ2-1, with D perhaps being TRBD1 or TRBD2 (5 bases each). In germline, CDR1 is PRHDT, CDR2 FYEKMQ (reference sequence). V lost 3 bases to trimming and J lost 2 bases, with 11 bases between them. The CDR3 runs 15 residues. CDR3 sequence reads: CASSLGRIAYNEQFF. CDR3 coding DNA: TGTGCCAGCAGCTTGGGACGTATCGCCTACAATGAGCAGTTCTTC.

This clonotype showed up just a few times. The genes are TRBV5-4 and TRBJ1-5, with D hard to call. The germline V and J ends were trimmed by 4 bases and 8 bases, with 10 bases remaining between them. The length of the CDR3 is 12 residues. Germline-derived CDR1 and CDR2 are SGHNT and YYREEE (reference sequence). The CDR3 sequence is CASSVGWEPQHF. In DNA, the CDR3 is TGTGCCAGCAGCGTCGGTTGGGAGCCCCAGCATTTT.

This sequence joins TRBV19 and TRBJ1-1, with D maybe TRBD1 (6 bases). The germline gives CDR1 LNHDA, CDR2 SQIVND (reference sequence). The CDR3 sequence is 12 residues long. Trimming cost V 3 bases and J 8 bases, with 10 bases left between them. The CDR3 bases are TGTGCCAGTAGTATCCTCCAGGGGGAAGCTTTCTTT. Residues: CASSILQGEAFF.

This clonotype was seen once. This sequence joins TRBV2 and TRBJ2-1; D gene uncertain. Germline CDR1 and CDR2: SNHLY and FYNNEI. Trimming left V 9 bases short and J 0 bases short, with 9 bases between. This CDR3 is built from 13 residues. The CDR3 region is CARKRSSYNEQFF. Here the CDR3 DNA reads TGTGCCAGAAAACGTAGCTCCTACAATGAGCAGTTCTTC.

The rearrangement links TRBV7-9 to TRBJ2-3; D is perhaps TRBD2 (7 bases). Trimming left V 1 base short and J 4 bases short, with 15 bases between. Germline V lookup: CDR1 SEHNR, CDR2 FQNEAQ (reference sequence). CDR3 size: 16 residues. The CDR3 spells CASSLGQSGGADTQYF. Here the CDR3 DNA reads TGTGCCAGCAGCTTAGGTCAATCGGGGGGCGCAGATACGCAGTATTTT.

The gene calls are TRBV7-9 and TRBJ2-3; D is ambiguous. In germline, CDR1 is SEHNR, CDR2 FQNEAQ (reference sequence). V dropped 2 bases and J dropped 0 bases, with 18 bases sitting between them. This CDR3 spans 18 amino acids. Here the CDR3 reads CASSLLIARETSTDTQYF. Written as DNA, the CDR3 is TGTGCCAGCAGCTTATTAATTGCCCGAGAGACTAGCACAGATACGCAGTATTTT.

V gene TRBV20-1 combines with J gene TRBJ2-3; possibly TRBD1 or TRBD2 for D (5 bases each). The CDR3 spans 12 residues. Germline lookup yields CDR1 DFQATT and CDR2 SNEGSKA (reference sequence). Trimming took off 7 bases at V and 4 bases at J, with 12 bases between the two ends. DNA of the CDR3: TGCAGTGTTGGGGACGAAGCAGATACGCAGTATTTT. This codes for CSVGDEADTQYF.

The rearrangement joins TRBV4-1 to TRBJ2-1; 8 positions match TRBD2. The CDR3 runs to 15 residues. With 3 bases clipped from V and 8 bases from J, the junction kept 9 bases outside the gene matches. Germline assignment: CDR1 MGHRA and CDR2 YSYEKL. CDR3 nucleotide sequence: TGCGCCAGCAGCCAGGCCCCGGGGGGGCCGGATGAGCAGTTCTTC. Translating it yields CASSQAPGGPDEQFF.

Here the CDR3 DNA reads TGCAGTGCTCCTAGGACAGGGGGGAATGAGCAGTTCTTC. Its protein is CSAPRTGGNEQFF. The rearrangement uses TRBV20-1 and TRBJ2-1; 10 bases align to TRBD1. The CDR3 has 13 amino acids. Germline V lookup: CDR1 DFQATT, CDR2 SNEGSKA (reference sequence). Germline trimming cut 5 bases from V and 7 bases from J; bases unmatched to any gene: 5.

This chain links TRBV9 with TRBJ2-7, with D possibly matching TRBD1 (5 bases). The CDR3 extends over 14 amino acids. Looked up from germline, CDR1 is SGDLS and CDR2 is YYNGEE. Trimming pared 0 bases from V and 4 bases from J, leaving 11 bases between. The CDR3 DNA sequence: TGTGCCAGCAGCGTAGGGGGCGCGCCGTACGAGCAGTACTTC. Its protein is CASSVGGAPYEQYF.

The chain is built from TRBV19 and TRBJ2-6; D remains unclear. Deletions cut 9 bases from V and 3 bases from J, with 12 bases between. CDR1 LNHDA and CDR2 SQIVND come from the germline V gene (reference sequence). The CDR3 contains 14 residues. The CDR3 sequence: CASAQLVGANVLTF. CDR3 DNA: TGTGCCAGCGCCCAGTTAGTTGGGGCCAACGTCCTGACTTTC.

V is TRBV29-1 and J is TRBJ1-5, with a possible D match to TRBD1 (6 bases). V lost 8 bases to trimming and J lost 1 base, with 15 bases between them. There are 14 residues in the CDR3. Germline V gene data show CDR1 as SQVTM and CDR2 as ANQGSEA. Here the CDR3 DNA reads TGCAGCATCCTGGACAGTTCAAGCAATCAGCCCCAGCATTTT. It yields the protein CSILDSSSNQPQHF.